This TCR beta chain was sequenced in a study of T cell changes during pregnancy in multiple sclerosis. TCRdb keeps only in-frame clones here, not all; method: immunoSEQ multiplex PCR. Among around 62,000 clones, about 88% were seen once, and the ten largest hold 2.5% to 3%. The trim removed 5 bases at V and 5 bases at J, leaving 8 bases unmatched. CDR1 is SEHNR and CDR2 is FQNEAQ in the germline V gene (reference sequence). This CDR3 spans 16 amino acids. This receptor was obtained from a female donor with multiple sclerosis, enrolled in a pregnancy study. This chain joins TRBV7-9 and TRBJ2-1; TRBD2 matches 11 bases. The source was peripheral blood, collected in the first trimester of pregnancy. CDR3 amino acids: CASSRDLAGGHNEQFF. Written as DNA, the CDR3 is TGTGCCAGCAGCCGCGATCTAGCGGGAGGCCACAATGAGCAGTTCTTC.